This T cell receptor (beta chain) derives from a study of cytomegalovirus exposure and HLA in healthy donors. Whole-study results and caveats: Most subjects' HLA-A and HLA-B alleles were reportedly predicted from TCR beta sequences.

Details on this clone: What it recognizes is unknown.

The PCR ran on 60 Vbeta and 13 Jbeta primers. Clones were read by immunoSEQ multiplex PCR, and TCRdb kept only the in-frame ones, dropping some. The data show a few hundred thousand clones, 75% to 85% seen once. V lost 5 bases, J lost 9 bases, and 8 bases stayed unmatched. CDR3 length: 14 residues. Germline V gene data show CDR1 as SGHAT and CDR2 as FQNNGV. J is TRBJ1-5 and V is TRBV11-2; 9 positions agree with TRBD1. This TCR derives from a girl aged 2 to 10 in good health and CMV-seronegative. Sequenced material: PBMCs. CDR3 loop: CASSPQGALRPQHF. For the CDR3, the DNA is TGTGCCAGCAGCCCACAGGGGGCGTTGAGGCCCCAGCATTTT.